Each of the 3 T cell receptor beta chains below was sequenced from the same sample in a study of T cells in Graves' hyperthyroidism and ophthalmopathy. TCR beta CDR3 regions were amplified from RNA. Primed by the HTBI set, a first-round RT-PCR was run on the TCR CDR3. TCRdb independently ran MiXCR on the multiplex PCR reads; one entry per CDR3 protein. The profile covers approximately 600,000 distinct CDR3 sequences, with 11% to 15% appearing a single time and less than 6% taken by the ten largest. The source material was blood. Receptors originate from a woman aged 25 to 39 with Graves' hyperthyroidism that later progressed to Graves' ophthalmopathy.

This clonotype was detected ten times or more. The V and J genes are TRBV6-1 and TRBJ1-2, with 10 bases matching TRBD1. CDR3 size: 16 residues. The germline CDR1 and CDR2 sequences are MNHNS and SASEGT. Trimming cost V 5 bases and J 1 base; bases outside gene matches: 7. CDR3 sequence: CASSRTGGIGNYGYTF. CDR3 nucleotides: TGTGCCAGCAGTCGGACAGGGGGAATTGGTAACTATGGCTACACCTTC.

The V call is TRBV6-5, the J call TRBJ1-4; D uncertain. Germline assignment: CDR1 MNHEY and CDR2 SVGAGI. Trimming cost V 0 bases and J 0 bases, with 11 bases left between them. This CDR3 is 17 amino acids long. CDR3 sequence (DNA): TGTGCCAGCAGTTACTCGACCAGGCGAGCAACTAATGAAAAACTGTTTTTT. Its protein product is CASSYSTRRATNEKLFF.

This clonotype was recorded at least ten times. CDR3 nucleotide sequence: TGCAGTGCTCATAACCCGGGACTAGGTGAGCAGTTCTTC. Encoded protein: CSAHNPGLGEQFF. The chain uses TRBV20-1 and TRBJ2-1; 8 bases line up with TRBD2. The CDR3 length is 13 residues. Germline values: CDR1 DFQATT, CDR2 SNEGSKA (reference sequence). The V and J ends lost 5 bases and 9 bases, in that order; junction bases with no gene match: 9.